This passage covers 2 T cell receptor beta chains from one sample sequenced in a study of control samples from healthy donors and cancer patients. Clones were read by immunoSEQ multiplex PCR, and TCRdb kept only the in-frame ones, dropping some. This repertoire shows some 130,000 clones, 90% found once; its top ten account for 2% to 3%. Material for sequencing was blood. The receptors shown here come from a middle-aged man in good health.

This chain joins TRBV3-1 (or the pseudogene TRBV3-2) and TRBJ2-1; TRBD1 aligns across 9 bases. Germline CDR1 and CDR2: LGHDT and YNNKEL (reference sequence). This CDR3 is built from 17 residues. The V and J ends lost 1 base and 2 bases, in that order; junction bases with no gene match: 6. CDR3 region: CASSQGLTGGTYNEQFF. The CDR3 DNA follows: TGTGCCAGCAGCCAAGGATTGACAGGGGGGACCTACAATGAGCAGTTCTTC.

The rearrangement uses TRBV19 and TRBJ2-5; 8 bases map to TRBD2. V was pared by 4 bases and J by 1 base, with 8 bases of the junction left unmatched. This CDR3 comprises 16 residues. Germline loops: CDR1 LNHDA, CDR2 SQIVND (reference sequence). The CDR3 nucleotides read TGTGCCAGTAGTAAACTAGCGGTGGGGGGCCAAGAGACCCAGTACTTC. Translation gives CASSKLAVGGQETQYF.